This T cell receptor beta chain is drawn from a study of cytomegalovirus exposure and HLA in healthy donors (dated by TCRdb to 2017 to 2019). With regard to the full study: An earlier analysis of more than 550 of the donors reported approximately 260 Gb of sequence data and about 120 million unique TCR beta sequences obtained from roughly 170 million T cells. An early release covering over 500 HLA-typed donors comprised about 300 gigabases of sequencing data and about 90 million unique TCR sequences. Among the roughly 400 genotyped donors, around 79% belonged to the genetic ancestry cluster associated with self-reported Caucasian donors. The study aimed to test whether cataloging public T cell receptors could reveal signatures of past pathogen exposure. The T cell repertoires of 666 subjects were profiled by immunosequencing and related to cytomegalovirus serostatus. Along with the approximately 650-subject first cohort, a separate validation cohort of over a hundred different subjects was used. High-throughput TCR immunosequencing, statistical association of individual TCRs with disease status, and machine learning were combined to predict cytomegalovirus infection status. In a later analysis, previously published TCR beta repertoires from 550 to 700 donors were re-analyzed and high-resolution HLA genotyping was added so that TCR occurrence patterns could be studied. In the later analysis, no new phenotypic data were used to find candidate immune exposures; instead, reliance was placed on TCR beta sequences and their occurrence across donors. An earlier analysis of several hundred of the donors used high-throughput TCR beta sequencing to judge whether each TCR beta V gene segment behaved as functional or pseudogenic. Donor age, sex, ethnicity and CMV serostatus were compiled alongside the repertoire data. A later genetic analysis took genome-wide SNP genotypes for about 55% of the 666 donors and used that subset as a discovery cohort. All discovery cohort repertoires had been generated using a single sequencing platform. Class I and class II HLA loci were covered by the typing at four-digit resolution. The number of donors typed differed by locus, with 629-630 for A, B, C, DRB1 and DQB1, more than 500 for DQA1, 600 to 610 for DPA1, and around 450 for DPB1. Four to six DR-DQ haplotypes were handled as single units for association and clustering because linkage in the cohort was strong. Across about 380 genotyped donors of the cohort, an average of approximately 240,000 unique TCR beta nucleotide sequences per donor were sequenced, and roughly 18% of those sequences were non-productive. The research as a whole found: This cohort had only TCR beta chains sequenced, and the lack of alpha or paired-chain data limited which features could be detected. A later analysis found that HLA-associated TCR beta chains were more clonally expanded and had lower generation probabilities than equally common non-associated chains. In an earlier analysis of several hundred of the donors, most TCR beta V segments were observed in productive rearrangements about 87% or about 30% of the time, broadly matching IMGT annotations. In a later analysis, the rate of TCR association differed among HLA loci, with DRB1 alleles having the most associated TCRs and HLA-C alleles having the fewest. Linkage disequilibrium might explain the correlated functional status among segregating V segments, but an unknown experimental factor could not be ruled out. In a later genetic analysis, a missense DCLRE1C variant was associated with V-gene and J-gene trimming of TCR beta chains, and the association was replicated in an independent cohort. CMV serostatus was the only immune exposure information available for the cohort. According to the authors, the approach could potentially be generalized to other disease states and immunological phenotypes. The classifier was reported to diagnose cytomegalovirus status with high specificity and sensitivity in both the original cohort and the validation cohort. The study listed approximately 150 TCR beta chains as associated with cytomegalovirus. A later analysis associated approximately 17,000 TCR beta sequences with specific HLA alleles at a false discovery rate of 0.05. A later analysis found that most CMV-associated TCR beta chains appeared HLA-restricted, with HLA associations seemingly driven largely by CMV exposure. A further reported finding was that TCR beta sequences accurately predicted the HLA-A and HLA-B alleles for most subjects in the first cohort. Seventeen rarely observed V segments, including chromosome 9 orphons, were excluded from the earlier analysis of 550 to 700 of the donors because counts were too low. A later genetic analysis reported fewer N-insertions in productive TCRs among donors in an Asian-associated ancestry cluster than the roughly 670-donor mean. In vitro tests confirmed that a few of the cytomegalovirus-associated TCR beta chains recognize cytomegalovirus antigens. When HLA alleles, especially DR and DQ, strongly co-occurred, attributing TCR associations to individual alleles was difficult. HLA typing was unavailable for some donors at each locus, so association tests used only the typed subset. Some IMGT-functional V segments, including TRBV6-2 and TRBV6-3, could not be told apart with the 87-base-pair reads, so those segments were excluded. A cluster of highly shared sequence variants was judged likely to represent a technical artifact of the sequencing pipeline. In a later analysis, several top co-occurrence clusters were reported to appear linked to parvovirus B19, influenza, CMV and Epstein-Barr virus. Sequencing depth was assumed to be roughly uniform across donors in the presence/absence analyses, though that assumption may not hold. Most TCR sequences were observed very rarely across donors, whereas some public TCRs were present in many individuals.

The cohort was made up of 666 healthy bone marrow donors. At the time of sampling, every cohort member was nominally healthy, though immune exposures that went unrecorded were likely present. The donor was CMV seropositive and was included in the group of 250 to 300 seropositive cohort members. Each donor provided a peripheral blood sample, and peripheral blood mononuclear cells were used for TCR beta sequencing. The Qiagen DNeasy Blood Extraction Kit was used to extract genomic DNA from the blood cell samples. Concerning this clone itself: No antigen is known for it. No quality values exist for individual bases; no much larger clone is one base distant.

Measured from the cysteine to the phenylalanine, the CDR3 is 16 residues long. This entry keeps only the CDR3 DNA: 48 bases, framed from base 1. In the germline V gene, CDR1 corresponds to MDHEN and CDR2 to SYDVKM. V is pared back by 1 base and J by 5 bases, with 15 bases lying between the germline termini. Receptor libraries were prepared by the immunoSEQ multiplex PCR assay. For the multiplex PCR, a mixture combining 60 forward primers for TCR Vbeta segments and 13 reverse primers for TCR Jbeta segments was used. Amplification of the CDR3 region of rearranged TCR beta genes was performed with a multiplex PCR assay on genomic DNA. The amplified TCR beta libraries were sequenced on the Illumina HiSeq System as 87-base-pair reads. In the paper's pipeline: A later analysis tallied tens of millions of unique TCR beta chains across the 610 or so repertoires, and about 12 million of those chains were shared by two or more donors. A nearest-neighbor algorithm error-corrected the raw reads and collapsed the reads into unique sequences, merging closely related sequences to remove PCR and sequencing errors. Alignment of CDR3 sequences to IMGT reference sequences was used to assign V, D and J gene segments. For a sequence to be retained, a match of at least six nucleotides was required to both a V gene segment and a J gene segment. A rearrangement counted as productive if the CDR3 had no stop codons and remained in frame with V and J, and every other rearrangement counted as non-productive. CDR3 was defined by IMGT convention, running from the second conserved V-encoded cysteine to the conserved J-encoded phenylalanine. In an earlier analysis of more than 550 of the donors, sequences lacking an unambiguous match to a single V gene segment were excluded. In an earlier analysis of 587 of the donors, V segments were called functional above 56.7% productive rearrangements and were called segregating when the between-donor standard deviation exceeded 5%. A statistical classification framework was built to diagnose cytomegalovirus status from the catalog of TCR beta chain sequences. V and J gene assignment, in a later analysis, came from comparing TCR nucleotide sequences with IMGT/GENE-DB human TR gene sequences. The TCRdist pipeline was used in a later analysis to assign CDR3 sequences and most-parsimonious VDJ recombination scenarios. In a later analysis, each TCR beta chain was defined by its CDR3 amino acid sequence together with its V-gene family, and reads lacking a unique V-gene family were excluded. As a way to deal with suspected cross-contamination and a sequencing artifact, a later analysis dropped 450 to 600 nucleotide sequences that were highly shared and had low generation probability. In a later analysis, a clonal expansion index was calculated for each public chain from normalized within-repertoire ranks of inferred template counts. In a later analysis, generation probabilities were computed with a VDJ recombination model fitted to out-of-frame rearrangements, and the resulting probabilities were checked against IGoR. Hypergeometric tests were used in a later analysis to score TCR-TCR, TCR-HLA and TCR-CMV co-occurrence, with a repertoire-size bias correction applied to the TCR pairs. In a later analysis, false discovery rates were estimated by permuting HLA or CMV assignments 20 times. In a later analysis, co-occurring TCRs were grouped using DBSCAN, and TCRdist sequence similarity was added for clustering within HLA-allele-positive subsets. Co-occurrence clustering excluded repertoires with fewer than 30,000 or more than 120,000 public chains, plus five with anomalous nucleotide sharing. TCRdb re-hosts the immuneACCESS table, in-frame sequences only. Its copies lack some clones; in the studies checked, an unresolved V gene accounts for under half of them, and the cause for the rest is not known. V and J calls and clone size follow that table, whereas D and trimming were derived from the DNA. A total of around 200,000 clones appear in this sample, roughly 82% of them only once. Together, the top ten hold approximately 1.2% of the sample.

The specimen sequenced was PBMCs. The rearrangement combines TRBV28 with TRBJ2-4, and possibly TRBD1, on 5 matching bases. The source of this sequence is a girl aged 2 to 9 in good health and CMV-seropositive. The CDR3 in this case is CASSLYSAGRENIQYF. The sequenced DNA is TGTGCCAGCAGTTTATATTCGGCAGGGCGTGAAAACATTCAGTACTTC.